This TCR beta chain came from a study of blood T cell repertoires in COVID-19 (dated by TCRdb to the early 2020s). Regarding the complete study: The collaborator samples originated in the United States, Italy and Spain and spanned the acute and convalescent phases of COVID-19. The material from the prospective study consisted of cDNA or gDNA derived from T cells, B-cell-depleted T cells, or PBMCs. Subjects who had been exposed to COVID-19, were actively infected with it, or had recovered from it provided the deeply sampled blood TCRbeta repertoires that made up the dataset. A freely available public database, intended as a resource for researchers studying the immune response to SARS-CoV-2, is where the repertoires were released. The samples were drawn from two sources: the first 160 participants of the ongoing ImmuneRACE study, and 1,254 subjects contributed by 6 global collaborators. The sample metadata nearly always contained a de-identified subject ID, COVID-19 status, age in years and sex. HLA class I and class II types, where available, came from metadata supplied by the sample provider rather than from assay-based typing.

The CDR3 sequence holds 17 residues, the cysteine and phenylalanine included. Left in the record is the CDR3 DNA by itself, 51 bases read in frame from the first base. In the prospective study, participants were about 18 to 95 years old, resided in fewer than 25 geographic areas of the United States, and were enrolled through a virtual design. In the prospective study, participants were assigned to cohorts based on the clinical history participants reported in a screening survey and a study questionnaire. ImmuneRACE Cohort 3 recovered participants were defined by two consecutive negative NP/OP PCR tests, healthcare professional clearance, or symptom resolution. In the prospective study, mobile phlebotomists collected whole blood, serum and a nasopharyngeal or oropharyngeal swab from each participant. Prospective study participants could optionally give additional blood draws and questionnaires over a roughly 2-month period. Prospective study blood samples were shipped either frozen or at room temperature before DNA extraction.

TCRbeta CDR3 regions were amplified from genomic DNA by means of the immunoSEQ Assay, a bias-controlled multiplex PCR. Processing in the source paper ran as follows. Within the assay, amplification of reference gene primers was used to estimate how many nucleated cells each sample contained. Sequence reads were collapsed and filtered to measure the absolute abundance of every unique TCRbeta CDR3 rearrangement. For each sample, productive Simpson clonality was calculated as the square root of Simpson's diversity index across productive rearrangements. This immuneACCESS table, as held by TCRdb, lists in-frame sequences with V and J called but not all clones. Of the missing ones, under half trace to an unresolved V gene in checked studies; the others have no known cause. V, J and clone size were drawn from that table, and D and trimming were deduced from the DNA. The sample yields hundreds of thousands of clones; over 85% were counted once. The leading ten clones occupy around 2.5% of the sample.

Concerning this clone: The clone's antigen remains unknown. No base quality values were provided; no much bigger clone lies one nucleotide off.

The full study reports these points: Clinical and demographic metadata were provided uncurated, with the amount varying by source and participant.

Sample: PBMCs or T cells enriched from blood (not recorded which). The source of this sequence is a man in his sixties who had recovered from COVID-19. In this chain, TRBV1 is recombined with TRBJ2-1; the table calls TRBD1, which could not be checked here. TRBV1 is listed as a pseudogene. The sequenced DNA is TGCACCAGCAGCCAAGTCGATTCAGGGGGCTGGAATGATGAGCAGTTCTTC. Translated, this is CTSSQVDSGGWNDEQFF.